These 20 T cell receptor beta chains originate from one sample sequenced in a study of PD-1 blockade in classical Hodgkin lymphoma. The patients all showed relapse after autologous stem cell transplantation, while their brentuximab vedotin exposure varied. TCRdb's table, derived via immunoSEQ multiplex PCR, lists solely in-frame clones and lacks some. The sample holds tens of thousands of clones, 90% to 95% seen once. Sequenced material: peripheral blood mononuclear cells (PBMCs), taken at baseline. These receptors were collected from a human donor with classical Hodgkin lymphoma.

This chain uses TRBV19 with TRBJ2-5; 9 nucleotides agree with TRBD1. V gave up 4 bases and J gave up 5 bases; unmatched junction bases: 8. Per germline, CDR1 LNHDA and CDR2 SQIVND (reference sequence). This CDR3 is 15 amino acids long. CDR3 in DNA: TGTGCCAGTAGTAGCCGGGACAGGGTCCGGGAGACCCAGTACTTC. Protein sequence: CASSSRDRVRETQYF. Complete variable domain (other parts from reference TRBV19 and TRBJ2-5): DGGITQSPKYLFRKEGQNVTLSCEQNLNHDAMYWYRQDPGQGLRLIYYSQIVNDFQKGDIAEGYSVSREKKESFPLTVTSAQKNPTAFYLCASSSRDRVRETQYFGPGTRLLVL.

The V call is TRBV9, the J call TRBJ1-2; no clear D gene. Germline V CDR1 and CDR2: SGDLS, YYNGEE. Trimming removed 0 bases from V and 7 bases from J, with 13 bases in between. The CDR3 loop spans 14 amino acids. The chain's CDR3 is CASSVERGMGGYTF. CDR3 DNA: TGTGCCAGCAGCGTAGAGAGAGGGATGGGTGGCTACACCTTC.

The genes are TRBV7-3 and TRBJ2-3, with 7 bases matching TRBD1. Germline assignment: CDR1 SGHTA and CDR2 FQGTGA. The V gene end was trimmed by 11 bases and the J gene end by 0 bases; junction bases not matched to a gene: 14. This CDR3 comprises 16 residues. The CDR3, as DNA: TGTGCCCCCTCAAATAGGGGGCGGATTAGCACAGATACGCAGTATTTT. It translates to CAPSNRGRISTDTQYF.

Here the CDR3 reads CASSGTETAGEQYF. The CDR3, as DNA: TGTGCCAGCAGTGGGACGGAGACGGCGGGGGAGCAGTACTTC. The V gene is TRBV6-1, the J gene TRBJ2-7; possible D gene TRBD2, 6 bases. Trimming cost V 4 bases and J 7 bases, with 17 bases left between them. Germline lookup yields CDR1 MNHNS and CDR2 SASEGT. This CDR3 is 14 amino acids long.

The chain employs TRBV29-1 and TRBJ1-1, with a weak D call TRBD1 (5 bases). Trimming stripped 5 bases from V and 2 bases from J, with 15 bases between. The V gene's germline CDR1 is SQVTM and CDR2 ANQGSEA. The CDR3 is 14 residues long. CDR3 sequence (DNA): TGCAGCGTTCCTCACCGGGACTTCAACACTGAAGCTTTCTTT. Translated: CSVPHRDFNTEAFF.

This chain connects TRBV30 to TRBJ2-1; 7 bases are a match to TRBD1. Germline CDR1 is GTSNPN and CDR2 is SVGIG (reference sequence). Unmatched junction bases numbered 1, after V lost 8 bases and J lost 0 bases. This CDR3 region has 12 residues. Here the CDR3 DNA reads TGTGCCACAGGGGCCTCCTACAATGAGCAGTTCTTC. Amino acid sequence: CATGASYNEQFF.

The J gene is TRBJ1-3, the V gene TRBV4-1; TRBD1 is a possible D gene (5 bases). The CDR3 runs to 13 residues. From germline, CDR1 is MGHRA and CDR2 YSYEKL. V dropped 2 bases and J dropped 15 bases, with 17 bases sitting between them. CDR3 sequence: CASSQTFRDWGYF. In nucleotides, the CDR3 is TGCGCCAGCAGCCAAACTTTCCGGGACTGGGGATATTTT.

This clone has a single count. The CDR3, as DNA: TGTGCCAGCAGCTACCACAGGGTTCCCGGGGAGCTGTTTTTT. Translated: CASSYHRVPGELFF. The J gene is TRBJ2-2, the V gene TRBV9; D may be TRBD1 (6 bases). V was clipped by 4 bases and J by 6 bases, with 13 bases between them. The CDR3 is 14 residues long. Germline V gives CDR1 SGDLS, CDR2 YYNGEE.

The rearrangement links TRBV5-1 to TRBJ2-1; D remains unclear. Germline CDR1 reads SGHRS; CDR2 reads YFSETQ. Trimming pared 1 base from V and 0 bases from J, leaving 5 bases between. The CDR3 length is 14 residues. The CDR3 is CASSLLSSYNEQFF. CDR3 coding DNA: TGCGCCAGCAGCTTGCTGAGCTCCTACAATGAGCAGTTCTTC.

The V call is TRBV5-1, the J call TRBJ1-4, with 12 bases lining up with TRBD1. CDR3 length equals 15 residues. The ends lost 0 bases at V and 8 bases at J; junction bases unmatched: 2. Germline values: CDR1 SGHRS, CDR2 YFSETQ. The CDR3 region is CASSLVGQGAEKLFF. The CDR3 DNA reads TGCGCCAGCAGCTTGGTGGGACAGGGGGCGGAAAAACTGTTTTTT.

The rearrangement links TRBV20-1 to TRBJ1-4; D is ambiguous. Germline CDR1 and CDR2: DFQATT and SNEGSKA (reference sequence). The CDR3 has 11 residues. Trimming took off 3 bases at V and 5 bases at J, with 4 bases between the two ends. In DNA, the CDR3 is TGCAGTGCTAGGTCGAATGAAAAACTGTTTTTT. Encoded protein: CSARSNEKLFF.

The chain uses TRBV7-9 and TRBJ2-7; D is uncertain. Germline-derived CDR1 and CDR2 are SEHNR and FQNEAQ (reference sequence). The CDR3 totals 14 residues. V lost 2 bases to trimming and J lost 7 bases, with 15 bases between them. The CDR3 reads CASSLTRAVSEQYF. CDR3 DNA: TGTGCCAGCAGCTTAACGAGAGCTGTGTCGGAGCAGTACTTC.

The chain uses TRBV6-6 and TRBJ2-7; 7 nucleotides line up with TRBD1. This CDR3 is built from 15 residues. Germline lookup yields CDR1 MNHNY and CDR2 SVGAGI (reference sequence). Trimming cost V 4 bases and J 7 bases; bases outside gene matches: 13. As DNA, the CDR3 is TGTGCCAGCAGTTGGCAGGGGGAAGGAGTCGGGGAGCAGTACTTC. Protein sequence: CASSWQGEGVGEQYF.

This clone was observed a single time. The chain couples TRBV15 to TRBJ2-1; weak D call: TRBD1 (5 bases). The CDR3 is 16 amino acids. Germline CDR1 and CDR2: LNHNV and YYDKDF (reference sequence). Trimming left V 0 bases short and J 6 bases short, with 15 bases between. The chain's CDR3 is CATSRDSQGFGNEQFF. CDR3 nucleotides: TGTGCCACCAGCAGAGATTCGCAGGGATTCGGCAATGAGCAGTTCTTC.

CDR3 coding DNA: TGTGCCAGCAGCTTAAGTCCTAGCGGCAAAGAGACCCAGTACTTC. Protein sequence: CASSLSPSGKETQYF. V gene TRBV7-3 combines with J gene TRBJ2-5; TRBD2 matches at 7 bases. The CDR3 runs 15 residues. The trim removed 1 base at V and 3 bases at J, leaving 5 bases unmatched. Germline CDR1 SGHTA, CDR2 FQGTGA.

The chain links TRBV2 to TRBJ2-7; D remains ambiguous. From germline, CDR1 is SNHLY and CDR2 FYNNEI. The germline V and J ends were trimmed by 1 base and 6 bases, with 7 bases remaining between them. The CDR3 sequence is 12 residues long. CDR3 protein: CASSEGLPEQYF. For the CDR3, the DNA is TGTGCCAGCAGTGAAGGCCTCCCCGAGCAGTACTTC.

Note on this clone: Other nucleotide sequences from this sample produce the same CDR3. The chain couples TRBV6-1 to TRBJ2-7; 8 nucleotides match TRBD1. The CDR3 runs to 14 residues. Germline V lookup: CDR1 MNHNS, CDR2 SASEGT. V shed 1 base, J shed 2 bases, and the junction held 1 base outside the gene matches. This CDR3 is CASSEGTGTYEQYF. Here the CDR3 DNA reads TGTGCCAGCAGTGAAGGGACAGGGACCTACGAGCAGTACTTC.

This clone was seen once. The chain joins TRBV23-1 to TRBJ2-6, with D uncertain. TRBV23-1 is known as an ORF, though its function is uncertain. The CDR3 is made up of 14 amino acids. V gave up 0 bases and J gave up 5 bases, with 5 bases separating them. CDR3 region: CASSQSPWANVLTF. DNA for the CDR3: TGCGCCAGCAGTCAATCCCCCTGGGCCAACGTCCTGACTTTC.

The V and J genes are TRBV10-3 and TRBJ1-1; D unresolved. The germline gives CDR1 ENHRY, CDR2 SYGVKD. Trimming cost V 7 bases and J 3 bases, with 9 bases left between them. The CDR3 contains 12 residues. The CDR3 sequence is CAIKALDTEAFF. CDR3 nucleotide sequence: TGTGCCATCAAGGCCTTGGACACTGAAGCTTTCTTT.

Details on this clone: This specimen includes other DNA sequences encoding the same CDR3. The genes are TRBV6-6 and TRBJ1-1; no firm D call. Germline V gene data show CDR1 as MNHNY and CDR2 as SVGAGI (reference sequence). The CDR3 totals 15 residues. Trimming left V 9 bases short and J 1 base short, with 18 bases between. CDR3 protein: CASSDAGAPNTEAFF. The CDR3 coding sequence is TGTGCCAGTAGTGACGCAGGTGCCCCGAACACTGAAGCTTTCTTT.